This T cell receptor (beta chain) was obtained from a study of Ad26.COV2.S vaccination and SARS-CoV-2 variants. About the study: The study gave Ad26.COV2.S intramuscularly, once or twice 56 days apart.

Study-level points and caveats: Participants in the vaccine arm had higher spike-specific TCR breadth; placebo recipients had lower.

As for treatment: 15 to 20 received Ad26.COV2.S at low or high dose, single or two shots; about five received placebo; per-sample allocation not given. The study sampled participants on day 63 after the first vaccine or placebo injection. An Ad26 vector expressing Wuhan-strain SARS-CoV-2 spike served as the vaccine. Assay: immunoSEQ multiplex PCR; the TCRdb copy retains only in-frame clones and omits some. The data show 350,000 to 500,000 clones, about 91% seen once. For this clone: The target antigen is unknown.

This clonotype originated in a person aged 18-60 years who received the Ad26.COV2.S COVID-19 vaccine or a placebo. Specimen: peripheral blood, collected in a trial of Ad26.COV2.S vaccine versus placebo.

The CDR3 sequence: CATSQTGGPDTQYF. CDR3 nucleotides: TGTGCCACCAGTCAGACGGGAGGGCCGGATACGCAGTATTTT. The chain employs TRBV24-1 and TRBJ2-3; 8 nucleotides line up with TRBD2. The ends lost 6 bases at V and 6 bases at J; junction bases unmatched: 7. Germline CDR1 and CDR2: KGHDR and SFDVKD. This CDR3 has 14 residues.